A single T cell receptor (beta chain) is shown here with its context. The antigen is unknown. This record belongs to a study of cytomegalovirus exposure and HLA in healthy donors. Study findings and constraints: DRB1 had the most TCR associations and HLA-C the fewest, a later analysis found, with rates varying by HLA locus.

The germline V gene encodes CDR1 WSHSY and CDR2 SAAADI. The CDR3 extends over 14 amino acids. V was pared by 4 bases and J by 7 bases, with 17 bases between. Both 60 Vbeta primers and 13 Jbeta primers went into the PCR. The table came from immunoSEQ multiplex PCR; TCRdb's copy has only in-frame clones and leaves some out. Of about 120,000 clones in the sample, 77% were seen once. This TCR was recovered from a man younger than 35 in good health and CMV-seropositive. The sequenced material came from PBMCs. The V and J genes are TRBV10-2 and TRBJ2-7, with D possibly matching TRBD1 (6 bases). The CDR3 bases are TGCGCCAGCAGTGGACAGGTCTACTTACGAGAGCAGTACTTC. As protein: CASSGQVYLREQYF.